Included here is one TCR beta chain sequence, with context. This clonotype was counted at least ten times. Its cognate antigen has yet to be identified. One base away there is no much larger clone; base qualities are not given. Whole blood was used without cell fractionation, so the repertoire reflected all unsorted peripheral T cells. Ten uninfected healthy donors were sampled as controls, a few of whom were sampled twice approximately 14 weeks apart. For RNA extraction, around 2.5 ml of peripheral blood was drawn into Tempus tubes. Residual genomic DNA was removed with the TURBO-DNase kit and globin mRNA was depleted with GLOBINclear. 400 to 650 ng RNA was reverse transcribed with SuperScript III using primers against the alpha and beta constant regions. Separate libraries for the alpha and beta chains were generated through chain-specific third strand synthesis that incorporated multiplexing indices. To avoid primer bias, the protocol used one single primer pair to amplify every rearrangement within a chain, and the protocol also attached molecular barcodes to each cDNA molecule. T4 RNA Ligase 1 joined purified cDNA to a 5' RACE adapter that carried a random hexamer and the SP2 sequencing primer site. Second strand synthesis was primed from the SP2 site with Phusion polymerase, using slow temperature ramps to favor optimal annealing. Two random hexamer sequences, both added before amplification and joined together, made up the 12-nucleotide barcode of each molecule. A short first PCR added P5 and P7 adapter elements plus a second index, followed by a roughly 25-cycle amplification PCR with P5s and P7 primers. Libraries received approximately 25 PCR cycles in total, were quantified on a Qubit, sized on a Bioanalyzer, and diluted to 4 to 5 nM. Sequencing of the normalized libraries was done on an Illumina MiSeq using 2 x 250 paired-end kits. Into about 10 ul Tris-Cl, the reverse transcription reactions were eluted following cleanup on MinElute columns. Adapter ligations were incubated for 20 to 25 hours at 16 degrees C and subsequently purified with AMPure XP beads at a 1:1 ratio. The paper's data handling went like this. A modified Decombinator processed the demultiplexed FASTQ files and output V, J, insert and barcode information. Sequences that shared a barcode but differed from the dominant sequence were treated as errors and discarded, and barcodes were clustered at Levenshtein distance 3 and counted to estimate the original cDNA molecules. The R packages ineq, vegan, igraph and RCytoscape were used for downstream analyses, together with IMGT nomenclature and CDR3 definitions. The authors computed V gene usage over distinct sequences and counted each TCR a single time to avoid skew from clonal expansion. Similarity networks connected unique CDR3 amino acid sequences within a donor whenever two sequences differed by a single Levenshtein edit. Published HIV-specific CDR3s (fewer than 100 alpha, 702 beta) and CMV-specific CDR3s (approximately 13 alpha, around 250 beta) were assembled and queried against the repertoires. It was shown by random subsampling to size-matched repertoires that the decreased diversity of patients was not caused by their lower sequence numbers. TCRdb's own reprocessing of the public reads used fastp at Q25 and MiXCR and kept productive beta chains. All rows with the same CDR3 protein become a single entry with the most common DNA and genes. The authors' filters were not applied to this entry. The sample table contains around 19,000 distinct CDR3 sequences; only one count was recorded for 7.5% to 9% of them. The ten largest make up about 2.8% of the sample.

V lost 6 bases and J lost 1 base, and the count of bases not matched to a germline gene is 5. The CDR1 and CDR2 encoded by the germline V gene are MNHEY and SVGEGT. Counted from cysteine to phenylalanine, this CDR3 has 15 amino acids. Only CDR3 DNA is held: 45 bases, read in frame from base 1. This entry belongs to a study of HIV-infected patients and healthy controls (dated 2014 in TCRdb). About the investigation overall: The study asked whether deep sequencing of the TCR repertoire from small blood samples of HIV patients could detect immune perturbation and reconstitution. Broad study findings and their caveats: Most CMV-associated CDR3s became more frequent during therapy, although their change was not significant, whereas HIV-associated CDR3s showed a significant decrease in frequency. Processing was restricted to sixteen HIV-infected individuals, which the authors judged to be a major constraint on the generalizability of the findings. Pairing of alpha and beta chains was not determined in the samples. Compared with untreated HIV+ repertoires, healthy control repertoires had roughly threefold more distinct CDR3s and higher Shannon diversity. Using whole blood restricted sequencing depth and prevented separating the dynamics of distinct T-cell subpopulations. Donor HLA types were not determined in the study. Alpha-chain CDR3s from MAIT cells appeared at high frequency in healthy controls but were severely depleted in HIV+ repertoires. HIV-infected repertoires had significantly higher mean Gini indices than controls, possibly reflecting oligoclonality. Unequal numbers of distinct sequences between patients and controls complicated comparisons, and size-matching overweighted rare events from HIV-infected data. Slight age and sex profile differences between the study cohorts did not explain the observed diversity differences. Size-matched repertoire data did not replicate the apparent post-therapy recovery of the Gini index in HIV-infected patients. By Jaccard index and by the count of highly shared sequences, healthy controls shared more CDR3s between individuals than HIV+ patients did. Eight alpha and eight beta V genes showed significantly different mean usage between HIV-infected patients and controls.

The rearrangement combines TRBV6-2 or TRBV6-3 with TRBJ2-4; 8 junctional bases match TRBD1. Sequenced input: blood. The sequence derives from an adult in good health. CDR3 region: CASSGQGTAKNIQYF. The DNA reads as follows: TGTGCCAGCAGCGGACAGGGAACGGCCAAAAACATTCAGTACTTC.